This TCR beta chain was identified during a study of shared clonotypes between healthy human individuals. Study-wide results and caveats: Represented diversity, genetic and exposure-history alike, was limited by few donors. On the whole, naive subsets had larger estimated richness than memory subsets had.

The CDR3 length is 14 residues. CDR1 and CDR2 (germline): MDHEN, SYDVKM. The J segment lost 7 bases and the V segment lost 11 bases, leaving 12 bases of the junction unmatched. The data were produced by immunoSEQ multiplex PCR, yet TCRdb's version contains in-frame clones alone and is incomplete. The repertoire holds approximately 2,300,000 clones, with roughly 92% as singletons. This clone came up once. The antigen is undetermined. V and J are TRBV28 and TRBJ2-7; 12 positions match TRBD1. This sequence originates from a young man in good health. Some clones in this sample may be carry-over from other donors' samples. Material: naive CD4+ T cells from PBMCs. This sample's subset: CD45RA+ positively selected. CDR3 coding DNA: TGTGCCGGGGGGACGGGACAGGGGGCGCGAGAGCAGTACTTC. This codes for CAGGTGQGAREQYF.